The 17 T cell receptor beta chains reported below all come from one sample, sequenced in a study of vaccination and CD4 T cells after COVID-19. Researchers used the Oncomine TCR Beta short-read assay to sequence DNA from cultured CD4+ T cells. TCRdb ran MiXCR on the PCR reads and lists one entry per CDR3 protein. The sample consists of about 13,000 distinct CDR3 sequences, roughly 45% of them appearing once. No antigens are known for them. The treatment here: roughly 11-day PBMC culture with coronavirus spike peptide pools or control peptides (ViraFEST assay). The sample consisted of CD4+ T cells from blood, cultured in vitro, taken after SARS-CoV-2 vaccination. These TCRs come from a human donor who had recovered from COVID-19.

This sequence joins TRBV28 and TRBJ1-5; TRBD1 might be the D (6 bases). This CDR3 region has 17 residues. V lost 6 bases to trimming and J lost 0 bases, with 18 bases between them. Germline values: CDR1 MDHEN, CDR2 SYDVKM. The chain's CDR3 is CASRPKRTAISNQPQHF. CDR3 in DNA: TGTGCCAGCAGACCTAAACGGACAGCTATTAGCAATCAGCCCCAGCATTTT.

The CDR3 nucleotides are TGTGCCAGCTCACCACCGTCGGGGGGGTCGCGGAGTCAGCCCCAGCATTTT. Translation: CASSPPSGGSRSQPQHF. The gene calls are TRBV18 and TRBJ1-5, with D tentatively TRBD1 (5 bases). The V gene lost 0 bases and the J gene lost 6 bases, with 18 bases spanning the gap. The germline gives CDR1 KGHSH, CDR2 LQKENI. This CDR3 contains 17 residues.

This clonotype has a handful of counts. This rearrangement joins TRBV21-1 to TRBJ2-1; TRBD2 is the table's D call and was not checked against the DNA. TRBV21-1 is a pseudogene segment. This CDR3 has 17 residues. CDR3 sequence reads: CASSKALTAGGPREQFF. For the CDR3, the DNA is TGTGCCAGCAGCAAAGCGCTTACAGCGGGAGGGCCTCGTGAGCAGTTCTTC.

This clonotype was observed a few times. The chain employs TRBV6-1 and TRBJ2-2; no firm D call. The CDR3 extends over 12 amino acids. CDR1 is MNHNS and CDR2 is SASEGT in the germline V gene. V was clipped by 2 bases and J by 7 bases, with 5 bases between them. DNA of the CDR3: TGTGCCAGCAGTGAAAATAGCGGGGAGCTGTTTTTT. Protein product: CASSENSGELFF.

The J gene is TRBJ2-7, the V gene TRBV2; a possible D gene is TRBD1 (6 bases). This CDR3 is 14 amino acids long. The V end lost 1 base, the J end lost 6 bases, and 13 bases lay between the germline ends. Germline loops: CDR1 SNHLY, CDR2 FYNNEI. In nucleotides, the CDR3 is TGTGCCAGCAGTGAAGAACTGGGGGCTGGCGAGCAGTACTTC. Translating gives CASSEELGAGEQYF.

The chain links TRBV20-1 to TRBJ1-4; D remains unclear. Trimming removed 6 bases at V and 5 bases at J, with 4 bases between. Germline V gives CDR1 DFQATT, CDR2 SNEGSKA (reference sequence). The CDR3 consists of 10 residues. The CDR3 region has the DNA TGCAGTGCCGAAAATGAAAAACTGTTTTTT. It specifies CSAENEKLFF.

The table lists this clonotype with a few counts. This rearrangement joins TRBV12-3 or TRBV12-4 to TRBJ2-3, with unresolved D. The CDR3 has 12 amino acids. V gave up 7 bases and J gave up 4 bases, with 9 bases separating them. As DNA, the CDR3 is TGTGCCAGCACCCGGGCCGCAGATACGCAGTATTTT. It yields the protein CASTRAADTQYF.

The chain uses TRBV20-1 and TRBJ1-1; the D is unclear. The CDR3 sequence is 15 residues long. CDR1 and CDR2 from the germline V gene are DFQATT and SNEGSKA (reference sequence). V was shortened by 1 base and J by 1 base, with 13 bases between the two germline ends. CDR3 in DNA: TGCAGTGCTAGAGTCTTCGGGCGAGGGAACACTGAAGCTTTCTTT. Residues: CSARVFGRGNTEAFF.

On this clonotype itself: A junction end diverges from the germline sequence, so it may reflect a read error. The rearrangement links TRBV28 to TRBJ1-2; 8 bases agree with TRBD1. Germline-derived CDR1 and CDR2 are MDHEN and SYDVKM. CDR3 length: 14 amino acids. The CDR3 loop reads CAGSPGGADRGYTF. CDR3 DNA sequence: TGTGCCGGCAGTCCAGGGGGCGCGGATCGTGGCTACACCTTC.

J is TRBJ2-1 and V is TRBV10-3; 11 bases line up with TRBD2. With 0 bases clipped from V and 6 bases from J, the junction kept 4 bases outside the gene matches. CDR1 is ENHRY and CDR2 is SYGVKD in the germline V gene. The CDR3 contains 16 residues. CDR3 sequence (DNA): TGTGCCATCAGTGAGTCGACTAGCGGGACTTCCAATGAGCAGTTCTTC. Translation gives CAISESTSGTSNEQFF.

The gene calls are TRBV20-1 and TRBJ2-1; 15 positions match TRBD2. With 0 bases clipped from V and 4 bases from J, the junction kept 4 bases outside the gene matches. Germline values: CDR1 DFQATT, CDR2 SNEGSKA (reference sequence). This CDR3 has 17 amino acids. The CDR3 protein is CSARESGTSGRYNEQFF. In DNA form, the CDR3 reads TGCAGTGCTAGAGAGTCCGGGACTAGCGGGAGGTACAATGAGCAGTTCTTC.

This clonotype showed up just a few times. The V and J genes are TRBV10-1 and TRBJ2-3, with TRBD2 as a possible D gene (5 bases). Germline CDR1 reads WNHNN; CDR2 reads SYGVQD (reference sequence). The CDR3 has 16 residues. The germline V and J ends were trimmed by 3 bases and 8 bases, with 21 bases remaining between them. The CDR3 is CASSDRFGTLGSTQYF. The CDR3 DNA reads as TGCGCCAGCAGTGATCGGTTCGGCACTTTGGGGAGTACGCAGTATTTT.

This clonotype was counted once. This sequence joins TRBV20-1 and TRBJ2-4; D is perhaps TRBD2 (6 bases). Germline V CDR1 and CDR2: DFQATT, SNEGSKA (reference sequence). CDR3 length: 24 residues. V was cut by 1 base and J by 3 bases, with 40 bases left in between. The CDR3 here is CSARVGLLDERKQAGSQGKNIQYF. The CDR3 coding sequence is TGCAGTGCTAGAGTTGGACTCCTAGATGAAAGAAAACAGGCCGGGAGTCAGGGCAAAAACATTCAGTACTTC.

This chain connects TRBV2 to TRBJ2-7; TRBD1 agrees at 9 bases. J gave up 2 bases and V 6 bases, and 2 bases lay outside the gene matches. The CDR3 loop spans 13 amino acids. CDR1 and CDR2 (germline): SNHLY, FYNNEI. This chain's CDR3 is CASRRDRAYEQYF. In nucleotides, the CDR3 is TGTGCCAGCAGGAGGGACAGGGCCTACGAGCAGTACTTC.

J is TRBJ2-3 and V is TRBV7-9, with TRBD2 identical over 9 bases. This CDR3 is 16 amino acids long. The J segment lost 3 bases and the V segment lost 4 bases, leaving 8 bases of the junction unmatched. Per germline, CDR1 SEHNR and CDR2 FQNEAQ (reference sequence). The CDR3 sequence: CASSSPSGNVTDTQYF. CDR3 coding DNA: TGTGCCAGCAGCTCCCCTAGCGGGAATGTAACAGATACGCAGTATTTT.

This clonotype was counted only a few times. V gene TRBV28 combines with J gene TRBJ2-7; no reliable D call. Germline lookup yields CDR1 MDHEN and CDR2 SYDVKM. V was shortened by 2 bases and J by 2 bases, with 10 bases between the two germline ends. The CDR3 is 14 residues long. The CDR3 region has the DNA TGTGCCAGCAGTTTAATTAGCAGAACCTACGAGCAGTACTTC. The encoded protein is CASSLISRTYEQYF.

The CDR3, as DNA: TGTGCCAGCAGCTTAGCTAGCGGGTCAACCTACGAGCAGTACTTC. Translating gives CASSLASGSTYEQYF. The V and J genes are TRBV7-2 and TRBJ2-7; 7 bases are a match to TRBD2. CDR3 length: 15 residues. Germline values: CDR1 SGHTA, CDR2 FQGNSA. The junction had 4 bases not matched to a gene; V was cut back by 0 bases and J by 2 bases.